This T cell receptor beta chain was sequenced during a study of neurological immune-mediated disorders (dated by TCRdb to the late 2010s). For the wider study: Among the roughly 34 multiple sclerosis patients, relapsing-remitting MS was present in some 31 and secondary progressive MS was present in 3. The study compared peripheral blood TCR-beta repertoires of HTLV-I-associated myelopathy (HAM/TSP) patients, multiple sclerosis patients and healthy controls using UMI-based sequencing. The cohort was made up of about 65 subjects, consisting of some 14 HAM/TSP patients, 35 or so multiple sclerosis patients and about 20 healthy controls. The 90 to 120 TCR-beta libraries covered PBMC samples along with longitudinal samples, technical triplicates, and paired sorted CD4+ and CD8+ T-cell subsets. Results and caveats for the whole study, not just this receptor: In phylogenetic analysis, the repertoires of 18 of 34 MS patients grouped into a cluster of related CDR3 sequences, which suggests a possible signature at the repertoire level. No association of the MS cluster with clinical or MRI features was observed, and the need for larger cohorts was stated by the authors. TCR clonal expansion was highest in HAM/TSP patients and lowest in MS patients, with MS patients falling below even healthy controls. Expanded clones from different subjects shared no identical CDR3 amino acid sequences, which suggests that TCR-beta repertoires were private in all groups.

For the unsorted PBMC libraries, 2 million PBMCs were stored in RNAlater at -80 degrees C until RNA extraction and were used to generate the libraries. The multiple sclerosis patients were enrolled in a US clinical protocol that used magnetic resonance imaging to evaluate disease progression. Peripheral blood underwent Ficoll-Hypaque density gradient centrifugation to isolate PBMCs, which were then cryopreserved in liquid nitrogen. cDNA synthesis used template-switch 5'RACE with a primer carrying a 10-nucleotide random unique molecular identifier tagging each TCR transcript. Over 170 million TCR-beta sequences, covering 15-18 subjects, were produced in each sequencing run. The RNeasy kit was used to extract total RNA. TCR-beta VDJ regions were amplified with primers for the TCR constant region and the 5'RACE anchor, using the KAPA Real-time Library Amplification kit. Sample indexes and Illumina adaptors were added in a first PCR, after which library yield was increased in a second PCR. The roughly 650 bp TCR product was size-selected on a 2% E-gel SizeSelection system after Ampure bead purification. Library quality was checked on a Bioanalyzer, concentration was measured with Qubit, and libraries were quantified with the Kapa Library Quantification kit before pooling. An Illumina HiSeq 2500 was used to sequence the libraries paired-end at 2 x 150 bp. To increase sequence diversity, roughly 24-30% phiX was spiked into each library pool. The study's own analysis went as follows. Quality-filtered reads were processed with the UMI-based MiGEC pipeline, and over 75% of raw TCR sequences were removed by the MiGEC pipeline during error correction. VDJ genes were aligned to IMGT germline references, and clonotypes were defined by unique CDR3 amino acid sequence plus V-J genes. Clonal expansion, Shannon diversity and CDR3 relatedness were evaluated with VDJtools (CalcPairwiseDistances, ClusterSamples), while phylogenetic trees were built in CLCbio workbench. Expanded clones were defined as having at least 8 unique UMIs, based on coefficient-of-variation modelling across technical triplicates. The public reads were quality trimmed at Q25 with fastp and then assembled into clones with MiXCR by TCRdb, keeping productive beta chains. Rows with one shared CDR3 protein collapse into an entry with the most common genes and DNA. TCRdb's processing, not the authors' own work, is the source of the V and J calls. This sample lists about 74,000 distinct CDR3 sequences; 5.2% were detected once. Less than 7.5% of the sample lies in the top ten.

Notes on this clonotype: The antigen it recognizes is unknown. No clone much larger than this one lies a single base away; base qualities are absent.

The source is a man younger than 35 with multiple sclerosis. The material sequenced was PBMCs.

The base sequence is TGTGCCAGTAGTACCCCGGGGGCGAACACTGAAGCTTTCTTT. The resulting protein is CASSTPGANTEAFF. In this chain, TRBV19 is recombined with TRBJ1-1, with a tentative D gene TRBD1 over 6 matching bases. The germline V gene (reference sequence) gives CDR1 as LNHDA and CDR2 as SQIVND. V and J are truncated by 4 bases and 1 base respectively, leaving an intervening sequence of 10 bases. CDR3 length: 14 amino acids, cysteine to phenylalanine. Only the CDR3 DNA stays, 42 bases, in frame from base 1.